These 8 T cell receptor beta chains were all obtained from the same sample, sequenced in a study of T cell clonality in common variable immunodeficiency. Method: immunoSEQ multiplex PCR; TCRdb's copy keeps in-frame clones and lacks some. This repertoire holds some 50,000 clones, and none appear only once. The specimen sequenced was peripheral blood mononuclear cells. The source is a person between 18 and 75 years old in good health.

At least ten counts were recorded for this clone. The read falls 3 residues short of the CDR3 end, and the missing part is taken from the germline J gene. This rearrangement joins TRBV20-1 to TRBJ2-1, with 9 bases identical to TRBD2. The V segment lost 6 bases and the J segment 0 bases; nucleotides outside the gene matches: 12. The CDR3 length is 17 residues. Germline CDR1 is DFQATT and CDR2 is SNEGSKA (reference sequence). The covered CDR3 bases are TGCAGTGCAGCCGGTAGCGGGGGCCTTAGCTCCTACAATGAG. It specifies CSAAGSGGLSSYNE. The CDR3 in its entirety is CSAAGSGGLSSYNEQFF.

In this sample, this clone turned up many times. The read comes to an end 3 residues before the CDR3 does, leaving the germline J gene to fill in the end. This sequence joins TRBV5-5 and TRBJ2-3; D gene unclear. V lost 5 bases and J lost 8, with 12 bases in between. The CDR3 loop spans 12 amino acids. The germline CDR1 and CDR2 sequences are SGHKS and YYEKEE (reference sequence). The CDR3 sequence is CASRAEAGTQYF. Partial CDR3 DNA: TGTGCCAGCAGGGCCGAAGCAGGTACG.

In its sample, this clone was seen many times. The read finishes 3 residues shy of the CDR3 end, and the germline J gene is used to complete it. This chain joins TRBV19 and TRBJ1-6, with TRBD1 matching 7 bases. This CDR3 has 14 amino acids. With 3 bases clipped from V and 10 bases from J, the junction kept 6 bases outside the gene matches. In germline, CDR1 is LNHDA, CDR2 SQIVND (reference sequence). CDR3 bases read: TGTGCCAGTAGTATCACAGGGGTGGGATCACCC. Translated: CASSITGVGSP. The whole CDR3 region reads CASSITGVGSPLHF.

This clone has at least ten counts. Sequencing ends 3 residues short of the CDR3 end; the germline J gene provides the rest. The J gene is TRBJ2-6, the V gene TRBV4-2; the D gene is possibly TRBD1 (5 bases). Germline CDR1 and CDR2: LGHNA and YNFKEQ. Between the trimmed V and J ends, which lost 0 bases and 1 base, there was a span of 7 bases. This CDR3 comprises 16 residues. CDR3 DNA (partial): TGTGCCAGCAGCCAAGATCAGGGTTCTGGGGCCAACGTC. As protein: CASSQDQGSGANV. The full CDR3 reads CASSQDQGSGANVLTF.

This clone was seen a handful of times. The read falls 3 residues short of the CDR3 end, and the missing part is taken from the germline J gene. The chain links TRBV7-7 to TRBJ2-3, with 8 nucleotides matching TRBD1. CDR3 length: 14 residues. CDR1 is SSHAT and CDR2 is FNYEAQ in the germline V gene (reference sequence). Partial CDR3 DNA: TGTGCCAGCAGCTTATCCCAGGGGGCGGAGACG. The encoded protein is CASSLSQGAET. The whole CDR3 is CASSLSQGAETQYF.

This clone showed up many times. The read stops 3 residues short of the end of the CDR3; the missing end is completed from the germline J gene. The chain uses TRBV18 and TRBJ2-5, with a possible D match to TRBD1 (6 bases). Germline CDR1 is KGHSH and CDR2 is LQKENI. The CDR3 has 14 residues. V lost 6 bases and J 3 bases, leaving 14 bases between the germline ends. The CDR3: CASSRPGAKETQYF. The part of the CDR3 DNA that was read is TGTGCCAGCTCCCGCCCAGGGGCGAAAGAGACC.

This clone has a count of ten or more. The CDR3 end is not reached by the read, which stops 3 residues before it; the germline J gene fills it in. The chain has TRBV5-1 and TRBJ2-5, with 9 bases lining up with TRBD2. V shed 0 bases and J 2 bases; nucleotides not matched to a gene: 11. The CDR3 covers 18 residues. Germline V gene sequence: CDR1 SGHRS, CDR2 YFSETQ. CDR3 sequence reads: CASSLALLAGGKQETQYF. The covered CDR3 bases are TGCGCCAGCAGCTTGGCCCTACTGGCGGGGGGGAAGCAAGAGACC.

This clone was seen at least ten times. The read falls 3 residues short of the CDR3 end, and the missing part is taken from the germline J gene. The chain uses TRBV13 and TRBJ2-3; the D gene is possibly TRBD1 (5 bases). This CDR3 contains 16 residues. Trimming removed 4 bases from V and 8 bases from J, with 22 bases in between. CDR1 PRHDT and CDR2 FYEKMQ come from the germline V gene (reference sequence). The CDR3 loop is CASSSGADNRRATQYF. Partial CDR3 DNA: TGTGCCAGCAGCTCCGGCGCGGACAACCGACGAGCTACG.